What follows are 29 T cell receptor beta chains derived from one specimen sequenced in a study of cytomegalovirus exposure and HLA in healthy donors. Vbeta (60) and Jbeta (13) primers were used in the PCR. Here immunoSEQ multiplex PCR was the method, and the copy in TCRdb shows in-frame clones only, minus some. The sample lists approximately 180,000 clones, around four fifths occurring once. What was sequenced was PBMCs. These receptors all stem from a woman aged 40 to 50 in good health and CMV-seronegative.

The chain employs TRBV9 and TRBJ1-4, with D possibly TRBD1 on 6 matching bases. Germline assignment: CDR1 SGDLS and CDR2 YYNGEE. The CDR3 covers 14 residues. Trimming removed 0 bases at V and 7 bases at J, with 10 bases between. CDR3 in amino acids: CASSVGQGIEKLFF. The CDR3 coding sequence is TGTGCCAGCAGCGTAGGGCAGGGGATTGAAAAACTGTTTTTT.

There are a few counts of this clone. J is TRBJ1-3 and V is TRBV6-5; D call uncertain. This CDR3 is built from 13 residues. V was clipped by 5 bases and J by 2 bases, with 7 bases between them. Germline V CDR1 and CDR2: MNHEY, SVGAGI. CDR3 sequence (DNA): TGTGCCAGCAGTCGGGGAACTGGAAACACCATATATTTT. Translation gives CASSRGTGNTIYF.

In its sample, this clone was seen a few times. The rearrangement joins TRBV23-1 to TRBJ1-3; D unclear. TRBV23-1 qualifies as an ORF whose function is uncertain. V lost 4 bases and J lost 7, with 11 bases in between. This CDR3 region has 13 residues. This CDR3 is CASSPSYANTIYF. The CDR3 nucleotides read TGCGCCAGCAGTCCGTCCTATGCGAACACCATATATTTT.

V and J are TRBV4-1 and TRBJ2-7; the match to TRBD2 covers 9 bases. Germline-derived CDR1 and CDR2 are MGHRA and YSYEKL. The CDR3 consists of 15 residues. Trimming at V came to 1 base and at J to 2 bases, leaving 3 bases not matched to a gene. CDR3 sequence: CASSQVRLAAYEQYF. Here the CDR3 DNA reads TGCGCCAGCAGCCAAGTAAGACTAGCGGCCTACGAGCAGTACTTC.

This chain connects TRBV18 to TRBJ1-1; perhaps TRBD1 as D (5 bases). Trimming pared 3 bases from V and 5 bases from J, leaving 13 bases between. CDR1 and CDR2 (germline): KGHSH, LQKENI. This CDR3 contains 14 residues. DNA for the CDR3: TGTGCCAGCTCACCCTCGAGGGAGGGGACTGAAGCTTTCTTT. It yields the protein CASSPSREGTEAFF.

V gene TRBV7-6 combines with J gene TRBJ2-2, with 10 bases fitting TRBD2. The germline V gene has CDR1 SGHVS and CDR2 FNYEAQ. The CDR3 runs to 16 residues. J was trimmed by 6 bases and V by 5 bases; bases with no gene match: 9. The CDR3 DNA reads TGTGCCAGCAGCCCCTCATCGCTAGCGGGAGCCGGGGAGCTGTTTTTT. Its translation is CASSPSSLAGAGELFF.

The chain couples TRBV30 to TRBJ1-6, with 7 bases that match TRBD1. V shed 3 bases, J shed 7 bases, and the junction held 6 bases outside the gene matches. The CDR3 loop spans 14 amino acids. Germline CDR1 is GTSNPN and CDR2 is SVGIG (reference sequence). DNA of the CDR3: TGTGCCTGGAGGGTGACAGGGTCCAATTCACCCCTCCACTTT. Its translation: CAWRVTGSNSPLHF.

The chain's CDR3 is CATQGWDTQYF. CDR3 in DNA: TGTGCCACTCAGGGGTGGGATACGCAGTATTTT. The chain employs TRBV19 and TRBJ2-3; TRBD1 is a possible D gene (6 bases). Germline loops: CDR1 LNHDA, CDR2 SQIVND (reference sequence). This CDR3 comprises 11 residues. Trimming cost V 10 bases and J 6 bases, with 11 bases left between them.

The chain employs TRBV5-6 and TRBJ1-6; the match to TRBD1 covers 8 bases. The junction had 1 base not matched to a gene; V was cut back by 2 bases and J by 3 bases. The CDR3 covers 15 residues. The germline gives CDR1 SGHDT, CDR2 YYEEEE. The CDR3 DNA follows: TGTGCCAGCAGCTTAGGACAGGGCTATAATTCACCCCTCCACTTT. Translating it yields CASSLGQGYNSPLHF.

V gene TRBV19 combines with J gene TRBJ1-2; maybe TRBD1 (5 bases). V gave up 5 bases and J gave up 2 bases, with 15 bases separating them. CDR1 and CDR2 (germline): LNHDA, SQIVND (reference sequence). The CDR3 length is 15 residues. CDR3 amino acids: CASSLYIAGNYGYTF. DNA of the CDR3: TGTGCCAGTAGTCTCTATATAGCAGGGAACTATGGCTACACCTTC.

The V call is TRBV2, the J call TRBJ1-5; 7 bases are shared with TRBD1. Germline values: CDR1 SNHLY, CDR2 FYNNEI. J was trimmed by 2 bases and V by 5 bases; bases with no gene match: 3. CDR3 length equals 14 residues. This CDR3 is CASSLGQGNQPQHF. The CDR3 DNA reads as TGTGCCAGCAGTCTTGGACAGGGCAATCAGCCCCAGCATTTT.

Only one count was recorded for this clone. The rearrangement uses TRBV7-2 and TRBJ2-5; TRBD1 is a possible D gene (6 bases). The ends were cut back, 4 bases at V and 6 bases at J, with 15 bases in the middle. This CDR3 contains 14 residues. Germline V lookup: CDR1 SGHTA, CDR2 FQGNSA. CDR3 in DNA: TGTGCCAGCAGCTCCACAGGGTCAGGCCAGACCCAGTACTTC. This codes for CASSSTGSGQTQYF.

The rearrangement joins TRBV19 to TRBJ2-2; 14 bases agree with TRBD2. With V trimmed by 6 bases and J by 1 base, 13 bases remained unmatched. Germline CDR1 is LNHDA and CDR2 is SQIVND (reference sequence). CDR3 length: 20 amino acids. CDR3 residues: CASSPEPGLAGDLNTGELFF. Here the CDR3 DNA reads TGTGCCAGTAGCCCTGAACCGGGACTAGCGGGAGACCTGAACACCGGGGAGCTGTTTTTT. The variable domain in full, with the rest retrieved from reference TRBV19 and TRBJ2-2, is DGGITQSPKYLFRKEGQNVTLSCEQNLNHDAMYWYRQDPGQGLRLIYYSQIVNDFQKGDIAEGYSVSREKKESFPLTVTSAQKNPTAFYLCASSPEPGLAGDLNTGELFFGEGSRLTVL.

CDR3 DNA sequence: TGCGCCAGCAGCCAGGACAGGGGCCAACCCACAGATACGCAGTATTTT. Its translation is CASSQDRGQPTDTQYF. V is TRBV4-3 and J is TRBJ2-3; 9 nucleotides line up with TRBD1. Per the germline V gene, CDR1 is LGHNA and CDR2 is YSLEER. The V and J ends lost 3 bases and 2 bases, in that order; junction bases with no gene match: 6. The CDR3 spans 16 residues.

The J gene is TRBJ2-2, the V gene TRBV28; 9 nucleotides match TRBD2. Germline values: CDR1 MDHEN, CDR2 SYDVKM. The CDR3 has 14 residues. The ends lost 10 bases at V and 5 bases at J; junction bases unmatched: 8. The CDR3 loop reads CATNGLAGTGELFF. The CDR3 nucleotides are TGTGCCACCAACGGCCTAGCGGGAACCGGGGAGCTGTTTTTT.

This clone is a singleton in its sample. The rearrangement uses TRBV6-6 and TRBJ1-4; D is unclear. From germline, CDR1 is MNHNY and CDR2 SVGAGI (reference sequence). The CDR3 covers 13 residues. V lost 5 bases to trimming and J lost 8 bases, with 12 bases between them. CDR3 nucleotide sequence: TGTGCCAGCAGTCCCTCAGGTCGCGAAAAACTGTTTTTT. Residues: CASSPSGREKLFF.

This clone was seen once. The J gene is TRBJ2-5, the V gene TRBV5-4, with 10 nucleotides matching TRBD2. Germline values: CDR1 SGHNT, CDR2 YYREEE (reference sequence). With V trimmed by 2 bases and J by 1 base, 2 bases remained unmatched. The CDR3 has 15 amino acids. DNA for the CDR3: TGTGCCAGCAGCTTAGGACTAGCGGCCCAAGAGACCCAGTACTTC. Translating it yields CASSLGLAAQETQYF.

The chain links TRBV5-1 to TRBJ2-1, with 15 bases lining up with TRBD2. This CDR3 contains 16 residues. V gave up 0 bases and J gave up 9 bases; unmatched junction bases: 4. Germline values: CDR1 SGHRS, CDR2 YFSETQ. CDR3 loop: CASSLGTSGRATEQFF. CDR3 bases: TGCGCCAGCAGCTTGGGGACTAGCGGGAGGGCCACTGAGCAGTTCTTC. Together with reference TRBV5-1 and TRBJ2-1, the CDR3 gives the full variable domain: KAGVTQTPRYLIKTRGQQVTLSCSPISGHRSVSWYQQTPGQGLQFLFEYFSETQRNKGNFPGRFSGRQFSNSRSEMNVSTLELGDSALYLCASSLGTSGRATEQFFGPGTRLTVL.

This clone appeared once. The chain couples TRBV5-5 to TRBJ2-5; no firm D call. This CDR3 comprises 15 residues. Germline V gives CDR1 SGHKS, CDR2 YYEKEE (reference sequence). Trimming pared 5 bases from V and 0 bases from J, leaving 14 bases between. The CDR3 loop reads CASSSRPEYQETQYF. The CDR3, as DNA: TGTGCCAGCAGTTCCCGCCCCGAGTACCAAGAGACCCAGTACTTC.

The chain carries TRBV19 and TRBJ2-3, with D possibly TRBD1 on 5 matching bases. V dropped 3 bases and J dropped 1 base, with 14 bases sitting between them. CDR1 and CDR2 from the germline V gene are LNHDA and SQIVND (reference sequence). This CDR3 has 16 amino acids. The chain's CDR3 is CASSISQAYGTDTQYF. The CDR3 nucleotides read TGTGCCAGTAGTATTTCACAGGCTTATGGCACAGATACGCAGTATTTT.

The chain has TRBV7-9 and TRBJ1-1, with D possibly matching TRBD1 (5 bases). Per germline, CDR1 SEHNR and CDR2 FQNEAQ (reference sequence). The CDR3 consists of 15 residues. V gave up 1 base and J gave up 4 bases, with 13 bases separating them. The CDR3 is CASSLDGGGSTEAFF. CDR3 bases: TGTGCCAGCAGCTTAGATGGGGGAGGAAGCACTGAAGCTTTCTTT. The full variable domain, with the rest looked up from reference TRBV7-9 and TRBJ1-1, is DTGVSQNPRHKITKRGQNVTFRCDPISEHNRLYWYRQTLGQGPEFLTYFQNEAQLEKSRLLSDRFSAERPKGSFSTLEIQRTEQGDSAMYLCASSLDGGGSTEAFFGQGTRLTVV.

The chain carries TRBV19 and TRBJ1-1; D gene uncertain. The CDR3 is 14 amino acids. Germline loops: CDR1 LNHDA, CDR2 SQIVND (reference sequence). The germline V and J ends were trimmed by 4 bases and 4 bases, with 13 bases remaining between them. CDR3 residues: CASSTRGGGTEAFF. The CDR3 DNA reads TGTGCCAGTAGTACCCGGGGAGGTGGCACTGAAGCTTTCTTT.

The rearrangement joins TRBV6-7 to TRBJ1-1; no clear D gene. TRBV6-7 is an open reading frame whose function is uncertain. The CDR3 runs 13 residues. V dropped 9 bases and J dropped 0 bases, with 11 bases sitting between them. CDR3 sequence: CARRRVLNTEAFF. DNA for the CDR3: TGTGCCAGAAGGAGGGTTTTGAACACTGAAGCTTTCTTT.

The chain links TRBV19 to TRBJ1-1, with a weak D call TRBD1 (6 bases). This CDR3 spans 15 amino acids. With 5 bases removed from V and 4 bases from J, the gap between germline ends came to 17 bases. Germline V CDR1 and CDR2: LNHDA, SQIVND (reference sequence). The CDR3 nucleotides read TGTGCCAGTAGTCACCCACAGGGTCCGGTCACTGAAGCTTTCTTT. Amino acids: CASSHPQGPVTEAFF.

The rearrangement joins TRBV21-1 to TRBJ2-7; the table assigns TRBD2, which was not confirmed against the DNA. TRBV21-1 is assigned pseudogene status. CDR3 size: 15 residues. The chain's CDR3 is CASSRRWTTLREQYV. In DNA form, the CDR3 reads TGTGCCAGCAGCCGACGCTGGACTACTTTACGAGAGCAGTACGTC.

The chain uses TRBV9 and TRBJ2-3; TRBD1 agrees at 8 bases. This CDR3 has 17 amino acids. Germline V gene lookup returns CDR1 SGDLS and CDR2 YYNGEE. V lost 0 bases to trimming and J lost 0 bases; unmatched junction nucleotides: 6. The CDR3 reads CASSVGEWTGSTDTQYF. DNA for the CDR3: TGTGCCAGCAGCGTAGGGGAGTGGACAGGGAGCACAGATACGCAGTATTTT.

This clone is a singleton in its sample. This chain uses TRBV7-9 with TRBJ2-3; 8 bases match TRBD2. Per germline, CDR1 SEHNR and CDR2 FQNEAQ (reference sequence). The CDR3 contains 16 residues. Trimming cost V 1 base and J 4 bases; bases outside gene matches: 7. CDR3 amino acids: CASSLEAGGPPDTQYF. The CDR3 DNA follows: TGTGCCAGCAGCTTAGAGGCGGGAGGACCCCCAGATACGCAGTATTTT.

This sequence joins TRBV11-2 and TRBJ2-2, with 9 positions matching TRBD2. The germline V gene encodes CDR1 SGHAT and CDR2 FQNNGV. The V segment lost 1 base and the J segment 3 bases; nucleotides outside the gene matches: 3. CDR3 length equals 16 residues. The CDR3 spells CASSLGLAGYTGELFF. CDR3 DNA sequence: TGTGCCAGCAGCTTAGGGCTAGCGGGGTACACCGGGGAGCTGTTTTTT.

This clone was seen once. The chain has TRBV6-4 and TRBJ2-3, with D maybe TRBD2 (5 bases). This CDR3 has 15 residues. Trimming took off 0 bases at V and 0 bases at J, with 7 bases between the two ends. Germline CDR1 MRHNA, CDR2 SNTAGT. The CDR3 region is CASSDSGASTDTQYF. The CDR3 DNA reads TGTGCCAGCAGTGACTCGGGAGCTAGCACAGATACGCAGTATTTT.